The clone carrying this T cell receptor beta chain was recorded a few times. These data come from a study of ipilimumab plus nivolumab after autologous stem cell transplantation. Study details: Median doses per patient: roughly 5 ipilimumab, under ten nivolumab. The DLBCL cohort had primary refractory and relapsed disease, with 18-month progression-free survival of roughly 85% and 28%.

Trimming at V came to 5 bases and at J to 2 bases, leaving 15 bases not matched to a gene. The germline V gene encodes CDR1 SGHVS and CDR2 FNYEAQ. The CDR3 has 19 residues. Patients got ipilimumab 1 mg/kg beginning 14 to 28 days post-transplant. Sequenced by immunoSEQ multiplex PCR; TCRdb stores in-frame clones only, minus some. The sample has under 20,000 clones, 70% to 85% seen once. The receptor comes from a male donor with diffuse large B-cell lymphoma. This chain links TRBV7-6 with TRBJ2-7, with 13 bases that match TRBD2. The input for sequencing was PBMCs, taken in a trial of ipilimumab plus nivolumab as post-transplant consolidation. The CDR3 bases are TGTGCCAGCAGCCGAAACCCCGGACTAGCGGGAGACATTACCTACGAGCAGTACTTC. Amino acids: CASSRNPGLAGDITYEQYF.